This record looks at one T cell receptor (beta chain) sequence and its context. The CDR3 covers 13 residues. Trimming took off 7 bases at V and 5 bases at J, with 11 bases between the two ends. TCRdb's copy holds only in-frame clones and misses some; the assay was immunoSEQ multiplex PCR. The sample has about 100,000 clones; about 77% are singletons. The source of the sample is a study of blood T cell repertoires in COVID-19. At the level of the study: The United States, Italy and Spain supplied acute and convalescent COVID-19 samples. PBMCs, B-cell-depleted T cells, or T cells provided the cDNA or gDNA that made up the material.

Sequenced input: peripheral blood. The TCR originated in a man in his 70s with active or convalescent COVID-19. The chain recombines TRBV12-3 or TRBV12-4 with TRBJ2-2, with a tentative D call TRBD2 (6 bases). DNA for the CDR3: TGTGCCAGCACCCAACTAGCAACCGGGGAGCTGTTTTTT. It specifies CASTQLATGELFF.